The 2 T cell receptor beta chains given below trace back to one sample, sequenced in a study of T-cell memory formation after mild COVID-19. TCRdb re-called the 5' RACE reads with MiXCR, one entry per CDR3 protein. In the table there are fewer than 650,000 distinct CDR3 sequences, about 20% of which are singletons. Sequencing was performed on PBMCs or a T cell subset sorted from them (not recorded which). The receptor source for this set is an adult woman who had mild COVID-19 (a few samples of this study predate the infection). Cell type and time point are not known.

V and J are TRBV10-3 and TRBJ1-1; 9 bases map to TRBD1. This CDR3 contains 16 residues. Per germline, CDR1 ENHRY and CDR2 SYGVKD. V lost 6 bases, J lost 1 base, and 9 bases stayed unmatched. The CDR3 DNA reads as TGTGCCATCAGGGACAAGGACAGGGGAGAGAACACTGAAGCTTTCTTT. This gives the protein CAIRDKDRGENTEAFF.

This clonotype has only a few counts. The rearrangement uses TRBV11-2 and TRBJ1-1, with TRBD1 matching 9 bases. CDR3 size: 17 residues. The germline V gene has CDR1 SGHAT and CDR2 FQNNGV. V shed 5 bases, J shed 4 bases, and the junction held 14 bases outside the gene matches. CDR3 nucleotide sequence: TGTGCCAGCAGCCCGCTTTGGGGACAGGGCCCAGGCACTGAAGCTTTCTTT. Protein: CASSPLWGQGPGTEAFF.